The 8 T cell receptor beta chains below come from one sample, sequenced in a study of radiation and T cells in renal cell carcinoma. Profiled with immunoSEQ multiplex PCR; TCRdb holds only in-frame clones, not every one. The table records roughly 130,000 clones, more than 70% of them present only once. The time point denotes: blood 2 weeks post-SBRT. Indicated treatment: 15 Gy SBRT to primary tumor, nephrectomy 4 weeks later. The specimen was blood, collected from a patient whose treatment included radiotherapy and nephrectomy. The origin of the receptors is a woman in her seventies with renal cell carcinoma.

V gene TRBV9 combines with J gene TRBJ1-3; 9 nucleotides agree with TRBD1. Germline V gives CDR1 SGDLS, CDR2 YYNGEE. The CDR3 is 15 amino acids. With V trimmed by 3 bases and J by 4 bases, 5 bases remained unmatched. CDR3: CASSARTGVGNTIYF. The CDR3 coding sequence is TGTGCCAGCAGCGCCAGGACAGGGGTAGGAAACACCATATATTTT.

A word on this clone: This sample also contains other DNA sequences that code for the same CDR3. The V call is TRBV9, the J call TRBJ2-7; tentative D call: TRBD1 (6 bases). CDR3 length equals 14 residues. V lost 0 bases and J lost 6, with 13 bases in between. CDR1 and CDR2 from the germline V gene are SGDLS and YYNGEE. CDR3: CASSVAQGEGEQYF. Here the CDR3 DNA reads TGTGCCAGCAGCGTAGCACAGGGAGAGGGCGAGCAGTACTTC.

The genes are TRBV7-6 and TRBJ1-3, with D unresolved. The CDR3 totals 14 residues. The germline V gene encodes CDR1 SGHVS and CDR2 FNYEAQ. Trimming cost V 3 bases and J 0 bases, with 6 bases left between them. The chain's CDR3 is CASSFGISGNTIYF. The CDR3 region has the DNA TGTGCCAGCAGCTTCGGGATCTCTGGAAACACCATATATTTT.

V is TRBV6-6 and J is TRBJ2-7; D possibly corresponds to TRBD2 (5 bases). Germline CDR1 and CDR2: MNHNY and SVGAGI (reference sequence). The CDR3 consists of 15 residues. V lost 5 bases and J 4 bases, leaving 18 bases between the germline ends. CDR3 loop: CASSTRPPRRYEQYF. The CDR3 DNA sequence: TGTGCCAGCAGTACCCGACCTCCACGGAGGTACGAGCAGTACTTC.

The rearrangement uses TRBV2 and TRBJ1-2, with D unclear. The germline V and J ends were trimmed by 0 bases and 8 bases, with 7 bases remaining between them. This CDR3 region has 12 residues. Germline V lookup: CDR1 SNHLY, CDR2 FYNNEI. The CDR3 loop reads CASSEAPRGYTF. The CDR3 DNA is TGTGCCAGCAGTGAAGCCCCTAGGGGCTACACCTTC.

The V call is TRBV19, the J call TRBJ1-6; TRBD1 might be the D (5 bases). V lost 8 bases and J 10 bases, leaving 15 bases between the germline ends. Germline assignment: CDR1 LNHDA and CDR2 SQIVND (reference sequence). The CDR3 has 13 residues. The CDR3 here is CASLVRVLSPLHF. The CDR3 DNA reads as TGTGCCAGTCTTGTCAGGGTCCTCTCACCCCTCCACTTT.

The chain uses TRBV19 and TRBJ1-4, with D possibly matching TRBD1 (5 bases). V was shortened by 8 bases and J by 8 bases, with 12 bases between the two germline ends. The CDR3 contains 12 residues. Germline V CDR1 and CDR2: LNHDA, SQIVND (reference sequence). DNA of the CDR3: TGTGCCAGTGGACATTCCGGCGAAAAACTGTTTTTT. Its protein product is CASGHSGEKLFF.

As regards this clone: Other DNA sequences in this specimen translate into the identical CDR3. The chain joins TRBV19 to TRBJ1-1; D gene ambiguous. The CDR3 runs 14 residues. The germline V gene has CDR1 LNHDA and CDR2 SQIVND (reference sequence). V was trimmed by 0 bases and J by 0 bases, leaving 5 bases between them. This CDR3 is CASSIDDLNTEAFF. The CDR3 DNA follows: TGTGCCAGTAGTATAGACGACCTGAACACTGAAGCTTTCTTT.